This T cell receptor (beta chain) emerged from a study of control samples from healthy donors and cancer patients (dated by TCRdb to about 2020). In regard to this clone: Its antigen is currently not known. No base-level quality is on record; no much larger clone is a single base apart.

The library relied on the immunoSEQ multiplex PCR assay. TCRdb took over this immuneACCESS table, retaining in-frame rearrangements with V and J assigned. Such tables are incomplete; in checked studies, under half of the missing clones stem from an unresolved V gene, and the remainder is unexplained. For this sample the table gives 120,000 or so clones, of which about 90% were detected only once. The ten top clones hold around 1.7% of the sample. The CDR3, from cysteine to phenylalanine, totals 14 residues. Of all the DNA, just the CDR3 is kept, 42 bases in frame from base 1. The germline V gene provides CDR1 KGHDR and CDR2 SFDVKD. Cut back by 9 bases and 4 bases, the V and J ends lie 12 bases apart.

The clonotype originates from a man younger than 35 in good health. What was sequenced was blood. The chain is assembled from TRBV24-1 and TRBJ1-6; no D segment can be confidently identified. The base sequence is TGTGCCACCTCCGACTTGCGGTATAATTCACCCCTCCACTTT. Translated, this is CATSDLRYNSPLHF.